Listed below are T cell receptor beta chains from one sample, sequenced in a study of shared clonotypes between healthy human individuals. TCRdb's copy holds only in-frame clones and misses some; the assay was immunoSEQ multiplex PCR. Of a few hundred thousand clones listed, around 95% are singletons. Sequenced material: naive CD8+ T cells sorted from blood. These receptors were taken from a woman aged 30 to 39 in good health. Both conserved end residues are part of each CDR3. Each record gives: D gene, J gene, V gene, CDR3 protein, CDR3 DNA. A D gene is named only where the DNA matches it firmly.

D: TRBD2; J: TRBJ2-7; V: TRBV27; CDR3: CASSTGPGAGVNYEQYF; DNA: TGTGCCAGCAGTACCGGTCCCGGGGCGGGAGTGAACTACGAGCAGTACTTC
D: -; J: TRBJ2-7; V: TRBV7-9; CDR3: CASSPGGVYEQYF; DNA: TGTGCCAGCAGCCCAGGGGGGGTTTACGAGCAGTACTTC
D: -; J: TRBJ2-3; V: TRBV9; CDR3: CASSVELVASTDTQYF; DNA: TGTGCCAGCAGCGTAGAATTAGTCGCGAGCACAGATACGCAGTATTTT
D: -; J: TRBJ1-5; V: TRBV29-1; CDR3: CSVAAGSNQPQHF; DNA: TGCAGCGTTGCGGCGGGGAGCAATCAGCCCCAGCATTTT
D: TRBD1; J: TRBJ2-1; V: TRBV5-4; CDR3: CASSLVGQGFEQFF; DNA: TGTGCCAGCAGCTTGGTGGGACAGGGGTTTGAGCAGTTCTTC
D: TRBD2; J: TRBJ2-2; V: TRBV11-2; CDR3: CASSSHASGRPRELFF; DNA: TGTGCCAGCAGCTCCCACGCTAGCGGGAGGCCCCGGGAGCTGTTTTTT
D: -; J: TRBJ2-1; V: TRBV27; CDR3: CASSLGADNEQFF; DNA: TGTGCCAGCAGTTTAGGGGCCGACAATGAGCAGTTCTTC
D: -; J: TRBJ2-2; V: TRBV10-3; CDR3: CAISEATPTFANTGELFF; DNA: TGTGCCATCAGTGAGGCTACCCCTACGTTCGCGAACACCGGGGAGCTGTTTTTT
D: TRBD2; J: TRBJ2-7; V: TRBV10-2; CDR3: CASSDSGRVHEQYF; DNA: TGCGCCAGCAGTGATAGCGGGAGGGTCCACGAGCAGTACTTC
D: TRBD2; J: TRBJ2-7; V: TRBV14; CDR3: CASSSLAGVPYEQYF; DNA: TGTGCCAGCAGCAGCCTAGCGGGAGTTCCCTACGAGCAGTACTTC
D: TRBD2; J: TRBJ2-1; V: TRBV6-1; CDR3: CASSEPGLAGIYNEQFF; DNA: TGTGCCAGCAGTGAACCGGGACTAGCGGGGATTTACAATGAGCAGTTCTTC
D: TRBD2; J: TRBJ2-5; V: TRBV11-3; CDR3: CASSLGGGLAGVEETQYF; DNA: TGTGCCAGCAGCTTAGGCGGGGGACTAGCGGGAGTGGAAGAGACCCAGTACTTC
D: -; J: TRBJ2-3; V: TRBV13; CDR3: CASSSQKGTVYTDTQYF; DNA: TGTGCCAGCAGCTCCCAAAAAGGGACGGTATACACAGATACGCAGTATTTT
D: TRBD2; J: TRBJ2-1; V: TRBV19; CDR3: CASEDSSGRIHEQFF; DNA: TGTGCCAGTGAGGACTCTAGCGGGAGAATCCATGAGCAGTTCTTC